Below, 20 T cell receptor beta chains from the same sample are listed, as sequenced in a study of blood T cell repertoires in COVID-19. Profiled with immunoSEQ multiplex PCR; TCRdb holds only in-frame clones, not every one. Among roughly 140,000 clones listed, around nine tenths were seen once. The source material was peripheral blood. The receptors shown here come from a woman in her thirties or forties with acute or convalescent COVID-19.

The table lists this clone with a count of one. This sequence joins TRBV29-1 and TRBJ1-2; TRBD1 matches at 8 bases. The germline V gene encodes CDR1 SQVTM and CDR2 ANQGSEA. The CDR3 length is 12 residues. J lost 7 bases, V lost 5 bases, and 6 bases had no gene match. The CDR3 DNA is TGCAGCGTTCACCAGGGGGCTAGTGGCTACACCTTC. Translating gives CSVHQGASGYTF.

The rearrangement joins TRBV7-2 to TRBJ2-5; D is possibly TRBD2 (5 bases). Trimming pared 6 bases from V and 7 bases from J, leaving 15 bases between. The germline V gene encodes CDR1 SGHTA and CDR2 FQGNSA. The CDR3 has 13 residues. The CDR3 loop reads CASRLGGEGTQYF. Written as DNA, the CDR3 is TGTGCCAGCAGGCTCGGAGGAGAGGGGACCCAGTACTTC.

The chain combines TRBV7-2 with TRBJ1-6; D call uncertain. Germline lookup yields CDR1 SGHTA and CDR2 FQGNSA. This CDR3 comprises 13 residues. The V end lost 1 base, the J end lost 9 bases, and 7 bases lay between the germline ends. The CDR3 spells CASSLGAGSPLHF. The CDR3 DNA is TGTGCCAGCAGCTTAGGGGCAGGTTCACCCCTCCACTTT.

The gene calls are TRBV28 and TRBJ1-1; 10 bases are shared with TRBD1. The V gene end was trimmed by 3 bases and the J gene end by 5 bases; junction bases not matched to a gene: 6. Germline CDR1 and CDR2: MDHEN and SYDVKM. The CDR3 extends over 15 amino acids. This chain's CDR3 is CASSLSGTGDTEAFF. CDR3 sequence (DNA): TGTGCCAGCAGTTTGTCCGGGACAGGGGATACTGAAGCTTTCTTT.

In its sample, this clone was seen once. V usage is TRBV28 and J usage is TRBJ1-1; no reliable D call. The CDR3 extends over 11 amino acids. V lost 3 bases and J lost 8, with 7 bases in between. Germline assignment: CDR1 MDHEN and CDR2 SYDVKM. The CDR3 region has the DNA TGTGCCAGCAGTTTGGCCTCCGAAGCTTTCTTT. Protein product: CASSLASEAFF.

This rearrangement joins TRBV28 to TRBJ2-3, with D tentatively TRBD2 (5 bases). Germline CDR1 is MDHEN and CDR2 is SYDVKM. V was trimmed by 5 bases and J by 9 bases, leaving 12 bases between them. The CDR3 has 12 residues. CDR3 coding DNA: TGTGCCAGCAGTCAGATGTTAGCGACGCAGTATTTT. Amino acid sequence: CASSQMLATQYF.

Concerning this clone itself: Additional DNA sequences in this sample encode the identical CDR3. The chain uses TRBV7-9 and TRBJ2-7; D not resolved. Trimming left V 5 bases short and J 3 bases short, with 5 bases between. CDR3 length: 11 residues. Germline CDR1 and CDR2: SEHNR and FQNEAQ (reference sequence). CDR3: CASSPSYEQYF. The CDR3 DNA reads TGTGCCAGCAGCCCTAGCTACGAGCAGTACTTC.

The V gene is TRBV13, the J gene TRBJ2-4; TRBD2 might be the D (5 bases). V was pared by 6 bases and J by 11 bases, with 14 bases between. This CDR3 has 12 amino acids. Germline CDR1 and CDR2: PRHDT and FYEKMQ (reference sequence). CDR3 region: CASSSLGDVQYF. The CDR3, as DNA: TGTGCCAGCAGTTCGTTGGGAGATGTTCAGTACTTC.

This chain links TRBV6-2 or TRBV6-3 with TRBJ1-2; no reliable D call. Germline CDR1 MNHEY, CDR2 SVGEGT. V lost 6 bases, J lost 0 bases, and 5 bases lay in between. This CDR3 has 12 residues. CDR3 nucleotides: TGTGCCAGCAGCAATACTAACTATGGCTACACCTTC. This codes for CASSNTNYGYTF.

The V gene is TRBV6-2 or TRBV6-3, the J gene TRBJ1-5; TRBD1 matches 8 bases. Germline CDR1 MNHEY, CDR2 SVGEGT. The CDR3 is 14 residues long. Unmatched junction bases numbered 4, after V lost 6 bases and J lost 3 bases. CDR3 nucleotide sequence: TGTGCCAGCAGCCGGACAGGGAACAATCAGCCCCAGCATTTT. Translated: CASSRTGNNQPQHF.

This chain connects TRBV6-5 to TRBJ1-5; 7 bases are a match to TRBD1. The V segment lost 6 bases and the J segment 2 bases; nucleotides outside the gene matches: 4. CDR1 and CDR2 (germline): MNHEY, SVGAGI. This CDR3 has 14 amino acids. CDR3 bases: TGTGCCAGCAGCTATGGGACAGGCAATCAGCCCCAGCATTTT. The encoded protein is CASSYGTGNQPQHF.

This clone is a singleton in its sample. This rearrangement joins TRBV19 to TRBJ1-1; D is undetermined. The CDR3 contains 15 residues. Trimming cost V 5 bases and J 5 bases, with 18 bases left between them. CDR1 LNHDA and CDR2 SQIVND come from the germline V gene (reference sequence). The CDR3 region is CASSPPAPAATEAFF. The CDR3, as DNA: TGTGCCAGTAGTCCCCCAGCTCCAGCGGCGACTGAAGCTTTCTTT.

The chain couples TRBV15 to TRBJ2-3; D remains unclear. V lost 3 bases to trimming and J lost 2 bases, with 12 bases between them. The CDR3 covers 15 residues. The germline V gene has CDR1 LNHNV and CDR2 YYDKDF (reference sequence). The CDR3 DNA reads as TGTGCCACCAGCAGGGATTACAGTCTCACAGATACGCAGTATTTT. Its translation: CATSRDYSLTDTQYF.

The V gene is TRBV3-1 (or the pseudogene TRBV3-2), the J gene TRBJ2-4; TRBD2 agrees at 9 bases. Germline values: CDR1 LGHDT, CDR2 YNNKEL (reference sequence). CDR3 length: 18 amino acids. Trimming removed 0 bases from V and 0 bases from J; junction bases left unmatched: 6. The CDR3 sequence: CASSQELPSGAAKNIQYF. In nucleotides, the CDR3 is TGTGCCAGCAGCCAAGAGCTGCCTAGCGGGGCAGCCAAAAACATTCAGTACTTC.

The chain carries TRBV5-8 and TRBJ1-3; unclear D gene. V lost 3 bases and J 0 bases, leaving 7 bases between the germline ends. Per the germline V gene, CDR1 is SGHTS and CDR2 is YDEGEE. The CDR3 is 14 residues long. The DNA of the CDR3 is TGTGCCAGCAGCTCGGGAATCTCTGGAAACACCATATATTTT. Translating gives CASSSGISGNTIYF.

V and J are TRBV9 and TRBJ2-1; 13 nucleotides match TRBD2. With V trimmed by 0 bases and J by 8 bases, 2 bases remained unmatched. The length of the CDR3 is 15 residues. The V gene's germline CDR1 is SGDLS and CDR2 YYNGEE. CDR3 loop: CASSVAGTSGDEQFF. The CDR3 region has the DNA TGTGCCAGCAGCGTAGCGGGGACTAGCGGGGATGAGCAGTTCTTC.

The V and J genes are TRBV18 and TRBJ2-2, with D perhaps TRBD2 (6 bases). Trimming cost V 3 bases and J 1 base, with 12 bases left between them. CDR3 length: 16 residues. CDR1 and CDR2 (germline): KGHSH, LQKENI. As DNA, the CDR3 is TGTGCCAGCTCACCTCTGACTAGTCTGAACACCGGGGAGCTGTTTTTT. It specifies CASSPLTSLNTGELFF.

In this sample, this clone turned up a few times. This sequence joins TRBV28 and TRBJ1-5; D remains unclear. Germline CDR1 MDHEN, CDR2 SYDVKM. V was pared by 6 bases and J by 0 bases, with 15 bases between. The CDR3 has 16 residues. CDR3 residues: CASRLWGAYSNQPQHF. The DNA for the CDR3 is TGTGCCAGCAGGTTGTGGGGAGCCTATAGCAATCAGCCCCAGCATTTT.

This rearrangement joins TRBV30 to TRBJ1-2, with 7 bases identical to TRBD1. The ends lost 4 bases at V and 0 bases at J; junction bases unmatched: 2. Germline CDR1 and CDR2: GTSNPN and SVGIG (reference sequence). This CDR3 comprises 13 residues. Written as DNA, the CDR3 is TGTGCCTGGAAGGGGGCGGCTAACTATGGCTACACCTTC. Translated, it gives CAWKGAANYGYTF.

CDR3 loop: CAWSVAPTGELFF. CDR3 coding DNA: TGTGCCTGGAGTGTAGCCCCCACCGGGGAGCTGTTTTTT. The V gene is TRBV30, the J gene TRBJ2-2; D remains unclear. The CDR3 spans 13 residues. Per germline, CDR1 GTSNPN and CDR2 SVGIG (reference sequence). Trimming removed 0 bases at V and 4 bases at J, with 6 bases between.